These T cell receptor beta chains were read from a single sample in a study of T cell responses to AZD1222 COVID-19 vaccine. The assay was immunoSEQ multiplex PCR, and TCRdb's table has in-frame clones only and misses some. The repertoire holds hundreds of thousands of clones, with approximately 94% as singletons. The sample here was peripheral blood, taken on day 0 of MenACWY control vaccination. The receptors were sampled from an adult in good health. Both conserved end residues are part of each CDR3. D genes are given only for firm matches. Expanded clones are given a class, and other clones once, few, many or no size at all.

abundance	v_gene	j_gene	d_gene	CDR3nt	CDR3aa
-	TRBV6-5	TRBJ1-1	-	TGTGCCAGCAGCCAGGGACACTCGAACACTGAAGCTTTCTTT	CASSQGHSNTEAFF
-	TRBV2	TRBJ1-3	-	TGTGCCAGCAGTGTAACGGGTCTTAGCTCTGGAAACACCATATATTTT	CASSVTGLSSGNTIYF
-	TRBV5-1	TRBJ2-4	TRBD2	TGCGCCAGCAGCTTGGGGCGGGGAGGGAACATTCAGTACTTC	CASSLGRGGNIQYF
once	TRBV5-4	TRBJ2-7	TRBD1	TGTGCCAGCAGCTGGACAGGGGGCTCCTACGAGCAGTACTTC	CASSWTGGSYEQYF
once	TRBV6-1	TRBJ1-5	-	TGTGCCAGCAGTGAAGATTTAAGGGGCGATCAGCCCCAGCATTTT	CASSEDLRGDQPQHF
-	TRBV2	TRBJ1-1	-	TGTGCCAGCAGGACTCAGCGGAACACTGAAGCTTTCTTT	CASRTQRNTEAFF
-	TRBV19	TRBJ2-3	-	TGTGCCAGTAGTATAATGGGGGGAAATACGCAGTATTTT	CASSIMGGNTQYF
-	TRBV12-3/TRBV12-4	TRBJ1-2	-	TGTGCCAGCAGGGACAGTTGGGAGAATGGCTACACCTTC	CASRDSWENGYTF
few	TRBV10-3	TRBJ2-2	-	TGTGCCATCAGGAAATCGGTCACCGGGGAGCTGTTTTTT	CAIRKSVTGELFF
-	TRBV19	TRBJ1-2	-	TGTGCCAGTAGTTCGGACAGTATCAACTATGGCTACACCTTC	CASSSDSINYGYTF
-	TRBV28	TRBJ1-2	-	TGTGCCAGCAGTTGGGGGGGCTATGGCTACACCTTC	CASSWGGYGYTF
-	TRBV5-6	TRBJ2-7	-	TGTGCCAGCAGCTTTCTGAACGAGCAGTACTTC	CASSFLNEQYF
-	TRBV7-9	TRBJ2-7	-	TGTGCCAGCAGGTCAACAATCAGCGAGCAGTACTTC	CASRSTISEQYF
-	TRBV4-2	TRBJ1-4	-	TGTGCCAGCAGCCCACGTCCCAGGGGTGTAACTAATGAAAAACTGTTTTTT	CASSPRPRGVTNEKLFF
once	TRBV4-1	TRBJ1-1	-	TGCGCCAGCAGCCTACAGGGAATTGGGAACACTGAAGCTTTCTTT	CASSLQGIGNTEAFF
-	TRBV7-9	TRBJ1-2	-	TGTGCCAGCAGCTTAGTTCTTTCCTTGGAGTATGGCTACACCTTC	CASSLVLSLEYGYTF
-	TRBV2	TRBJ2-7	TRBD2	TGTGCCAGCAGTGACCCGGGGGGAAGCTCCTACGAGCAGTACTTC	CASSDPGGSSYEQYF
-	TRBV28	TRBJ1-2	-	TGTGCCAGCAGTTTCTTGCTGGGAGCTAACTATGGCTACACCTTC	CASSFLLGANYGYTF
-	TRBV12-3/TRBV12-4	TRBJ2-5	-	TGTGCCAGCTCAACCTCCCGGGACTCTCAGTACTTC	CASSTSRDSQYF
-	TRBV18	TRBJ1-2	-	TGTGCCAGCTCACCACGGCAGACCTATGGCTACACCTTC	CASSPRQTYGYTF
-	TRBV7-9	TRBJ1-2	-	TGTGCCAGCAGCTTCGGACAGCTCGGCGGCTACACCTTC	CASSFGQLGGYTF
-	TRBV7-2	TRBJ2-2	TRBD2	TGTGCCAGCAGCGCGGGACTAGCGGGGGGTAACGGGGAGCTGTTTTTT	CASSAGLAGGNGELFF